The 10 T cell receptor beta chains below come from one sample, sequenced in a study of blood T cell repertoires in COVID-19. Produced via immunoSEQ multiplex PCR; TCRdb's table is partial and in-frame only. The sample yields roughly 500,000 clones, approximately 85% seen once. Source material: peripheral blood. These receptors were collected from a human donor in a cohort sampled during active COVID-19.

This clone came up once. The J gene is TRBJ2-1, the V gene TRBV9; D perhaps matches TRBD1 (6 bases). V gave up 0 bases and J gave up 0 bases, with 13 bases separating them. The CDR3 sequence is 17 residues long. Germline CDR1 reads SGDLS; CDR2 reads YYNGEE. The CDR3 sequence: CASSVAPTGSSYNEQFF. The DNA of the CDR3 is TGTGCCAGCAGCGTAGCACCGACAGGCAGCTCCTACAATGAGCAGTTCTTC.

The V gene is TRBV7-2, the J gene TRBJ2-1; 7 nucleotides align to TRBD1. Germline V lookup: CDR1 SGHTA, CDR2 FQGNSA. This CDR3 has 14 residues. Trimming at V came to 6 bases and at J to 4 bases, leaving 6 bases not matched to a gene. CDR3 protein: CASRTGQVYNEQFF. For the CDR3, the DNA is TGTGCCAGCAGGACCGGACAGGTGTACAATGAGCAGTTCTTC.

The chain has TRBV19 and TRBJ1-1; 7 bases match TRBD1. J gave up 6 bases and V 3 bases, and 7 bases lay outside the gene matches. Germline V lookup: CDR1 LNHDA, CDR2 SQIVND (reference sequence). The CDR3 length is 14 residues. The CDR3 DNA sequence: TGTGCCAGTAGTATGCAGGGGGGTTCGGCTGAAGCTTTCTTT. The encoded protein is CASSMQGGSAEAFF. The whole variable domain, filled in from reference TRBV19 and TRBJ1-1, reads DGGITQSPKYLFRKEGQNVTLSCEQNLNHDAMYWYRQDPGQGLRLIYYSQIVNDFQKGDIAEGYSVSREKKESFPLTVTSAQKNPTAFYLCASSMQGGSAEAFFGQGTRLTVV.

V gene TRBV11-2 combines with J gene TRBJ2-6; possible D gene TRBD1, 5 bases. This CDR3 is 17 amino acids long. The ends were cut back, 6 bases at V and 0 bases at J, with 15 bases in the middle. Germline V lookup: CDR1 SGHAT, CDR2 FQNNGV. The CDR3 loop reads CASSRLTGFSGANVLTF. CDR3 nucleotide sequence: TGTGCCAGCAGTCGATTAACAGGATTCTCTGGGGCCAACGTCCTGACTTTC. Based on the CDR3 plus reference TRBV11-2 and TRBJ2-6, the full variable domain is EAGVAQSPRYKIIEKRQSVAFWCNPISGHATLYWYQQILGQGPKLLIQFQNNGVVDDSQLPKDRFSAERLKGVDSTLKIQPAKLEDSAVYLCASSRLTGFSGANVLTFGAGSRLTVL.

This clone was seen only once. V usage is TRBV30 and J usage is TRBJ1-1; weak D call: TRBD1 (6 bases). CDR3 size: 12 residues. Trimming took 2 bases from V and 6 from J, leaving 10 bases between them. Germline V gene sequence: CDR1 GTSNPN, CDR2 SVGIG (reference sequence). The CDR3 loop is CAWSTGSPEAFF. The CDR3 region has the DNA TGTGCCTGGAGTACAGGGAGTCCTGAAGCTTTCTTT.

J is TRBJ2-7 and V is TRBV5-6; TRBD1 agrees at 7 bases. Trimming cost V 4 bases and J 3 bases; bases outside gene matches: 1. Germline V gives CDR1 SGHDT, CDR2 YYEEEE. The CDR3 has 12 residues. In nucleotides, the CDR3 is TGTGCCAGCAGCCGGGACAGCTACGAGCAGTACTTC. It translates to CASSRDSYEQYF.

V usage is TRBV3-1 (or the pseudogene TRBV3-2) and J usage is TRBJ1-1; the match to TRBD1 covers 8 bases. V trimming: 3 bases; J trimming: 5 bases; junction bases outside the gene matches: 5. Germline loops: CDR1 LGHDT, CDR2 YNNKEL (reference sequence). The CDR3 contains 14 residues. This CDR3 reads CASSQAHRGTEAFF. CDR3 in DNA: TGTGCCAGCAGCCAGGCCCACAGGGGGACTGAAGCTTTCTTT.

The chain recombines TRBV6-6 with TRBJ1-3; no firm D call. The germline gives CDR1 MNHNY, CDR2 SVGAGI (reference sequence). This CDR3 region has 14 residues. Deletions cut 4 bases from V and 0 bases from J, with 7 bases between. CDR3 in DNA: TGTGCCAGCAGTTCCGGTGTCTCTGGAAACACCATATATTTT. This sequence encodes CASSSGVSGNTIYF.

The gene calls are TRBV3-1 (or the pseudogene TRBV3-2) and TRBJ1-5; D is uncertain. This CDR3 has 15 amino acids. CDR1 LGHDT and CDR2 YNNKEL come from the germline V gene (reference sequence). V was pared by 0 bases and J by 3 bases, with 9 bases between. The CDR3 coding sequence is TGTGCCAGCAGCCAAGATCTCAGATACAATCAGCCCCAGCATTTT. This gives the protein CASSQDLRYNQPQHF.

This clone was observed a few times. The genes are TRBV9 and TRBJ1-3; D perhaps matches TRBD1 (6 bases). Germline loops: CDR1 SGDLS, CDR2 YYNGEE. The CDR3 extends over 16 amino acids. The V and J ends lost 0 bases and 3 bases respectively, with 13 bases between them. DNA of the CDR3: TGTGCCAGCAGCGTAGCTACGGCAGGGGTTGGAAACACCATATATTTT. Translating it yields CASSVATAGVGNTIYF.